The 8 T cell receptor beta chains listed next were all sequenced from one sample in a study of cytomegalovirus exposure and HLA in healthy donors. Primers included in the PCR were 60 Vbeta and 13 Jbeta primers. Libraries were prepared by immunoSEQ multiplex PCR; TCRdb keeps only in-frame clonotypes and omits some of them. The table has approximately 150,000 clones, less than 85% seen once. Sequencing used PBMCs. The receptor set was obtained from a man aged 35 to 55 in good health and CMV-seronegative.

This chain joins TRBV30 and TRBJ1-2; unclear D gene. The V gene's germline CDR1 is GTSNPN and CDR2 SVGIG (reference sequence). V lost 5 bases and J 4 bases, leaving 17 bases between the germline ends. The CDR3 is 14 residues long. The CDR3: CAWGGRVDPYGYTF. The CDR3 coding sequence is TGTGCCTGGGGAGGGCGTGTCGACCCCTATGGCTACACCTTC.

V and J are TRBV5-4 and TRBJ2-7; TRBD2 matches at 9 bases. The CDR3 covers 15 residues. The J segment lost 2 bases and the V segment lost 4 bases, leaving 7 bases of the junction unmatched. CDR1 is SGHNT, CDR2 YYREEE, per germline (reference sequence). CDR3 nucleotides: TGTGCCAGCAGCGCCCTAGCTAGCGGGGCCTACGAGCAGTACTTC. This translates into CASSALASGAYEQYF.

This clone has just one count. The chain joins TRBV9 to TRBJ1-6; D unresolved. This CDR3 spans 15 amino acids. The germline V gene has CDR1 SGDLS and CDR2 YYNGEE. V lost 0 bases to trimming and J lost 6 bases, with 10 bases between them. CDR3 DNA sequence: TGTGCCAGCAGCGTAGAGAGTAGTGCTAATTCACCCCTCCACTTT. This gives the protein CASSVESSANSPLHF.

With respect to this clone: At one of its ends the junction is not consistent with the germline gene, which may arise from a read error. V is TRBV4-1 and J is TRBJ2-7; TRBD1 aligns across 8 bases. CDR1 is MGHRA, CDR2 YSYEKL, per germline. The CDR3 is 15 residues long. This CDR3 reads CASSRAQGASHEQYF. The CDR3 nucleotides read TGCGCCAGCAGTCGCGCTCAGGGGGCCTCCCACGAGCAGTACTTC.

In this sample, this clone turned up a few times. J is TRBJ2-3 and V is TRBV10-2, with 9 bases identical to TRBD2. V was clipped by 4 bases and J by 6 bases; unmatched bases: 8. This CDR3 has 15 residues. Germline CDR1 reads WSHSY; CDR2 reads SAAADI. The CDR3 protein is CASSVGASGVDTQYF. The CDR3 DNA is TGCGCCAGCAGTGTTGGGGCTAGCGGGGTTGATACGCAGTATTTT.

The CDR3 nucleotides are TGTGCCAGCAGTTTTCGTAGTGGCTACGAGCAGTACTTC. This sequence encodes CASSFRSGYEQYF. This rearrangement joins TRBV27 to TRBJ2-7; D gene uncertain. Germline lookup yields CDR1 MNHEY and CDR2 SMNVEV (reference sequence). V was trimmed by 3 bases and J by 3 bases, leaving 9 bases between them. This CDR3 is 13 amino acids long.

The table lists this clone with a few counts. The J gene is TRBJ2-1, the V gene TRBV9, with 12 bases identical to TRBD2. This CDR3 has 13 residues. Germline V gene sequence: CDR1 SGDLS, CDR2 YYNGEE. J lost 9 bases, V lost 6 bases, and 4 bases had no gene match. This chain's CDR3 is CASNLAGGCEQFF. As DNA, the CDR3 is TGTGCCAGCAACCTAGCGGGGGGGTGTGAGCAGTTCTTC.

This chain links TRBV5-4 with TRBJ2-3, with 7 bases that match TRBD1. The V gene end was trimmed by 4 bases and the J gene end by 2 bases; junction bases not matched to a gene: 4. The CDR3 contains 14 residues. Germline lookup yields CDR1 SGHNT and CDR2 YYREEE (reference sequence). The CDR3: CASSRGQDTDTQYF. CDR3 DNA: TGTGCCAGCAGCCGCGGACAGGACACAGATACGCAGTATTTT.